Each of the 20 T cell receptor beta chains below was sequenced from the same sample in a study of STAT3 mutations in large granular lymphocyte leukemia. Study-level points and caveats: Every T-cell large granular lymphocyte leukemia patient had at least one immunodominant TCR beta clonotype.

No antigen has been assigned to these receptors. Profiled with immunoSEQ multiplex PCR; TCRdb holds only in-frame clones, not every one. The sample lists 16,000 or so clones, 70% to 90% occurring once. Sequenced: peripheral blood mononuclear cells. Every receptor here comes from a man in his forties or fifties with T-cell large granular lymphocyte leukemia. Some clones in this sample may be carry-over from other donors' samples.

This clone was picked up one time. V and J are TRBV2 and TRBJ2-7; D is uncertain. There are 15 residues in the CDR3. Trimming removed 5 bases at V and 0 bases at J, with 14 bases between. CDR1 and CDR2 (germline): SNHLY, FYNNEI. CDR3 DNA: TGTGCCAGCAGTCCCGGGCGTCTGACCTCCTACGAGCAGTACTTC. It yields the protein CASSPGRLTSYEQYF.

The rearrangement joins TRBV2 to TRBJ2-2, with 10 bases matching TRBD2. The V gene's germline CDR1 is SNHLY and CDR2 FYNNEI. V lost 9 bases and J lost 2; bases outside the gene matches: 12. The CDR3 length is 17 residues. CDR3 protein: CARQGPSGSGNTGELFF. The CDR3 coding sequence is TGTGCCAGACAGGGCCCTAGCGGGAGCGGTAACACCGGGGAGCTGTTTTTT.

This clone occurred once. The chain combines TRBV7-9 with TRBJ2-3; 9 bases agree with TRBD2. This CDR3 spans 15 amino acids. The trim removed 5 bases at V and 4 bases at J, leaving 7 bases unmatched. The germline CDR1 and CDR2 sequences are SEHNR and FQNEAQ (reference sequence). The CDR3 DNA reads TGTGCCAGCAGCCTCCGGGGCGGGAGGGCAGATACGCAGTATTTT. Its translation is CASSLRGGRADTQYF.

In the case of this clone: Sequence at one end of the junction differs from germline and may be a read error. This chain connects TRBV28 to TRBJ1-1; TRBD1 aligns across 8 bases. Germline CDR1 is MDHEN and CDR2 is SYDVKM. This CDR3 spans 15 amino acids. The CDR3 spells CASRQKRTGNAEAFF. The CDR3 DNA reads TGTGCCAGCAGGCAAAAAAGGACAGGGAACGCTGAAGCTTTCTTT.

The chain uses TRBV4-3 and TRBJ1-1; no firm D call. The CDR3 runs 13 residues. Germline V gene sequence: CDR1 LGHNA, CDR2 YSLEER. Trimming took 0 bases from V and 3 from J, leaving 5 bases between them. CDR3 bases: TGCGCCAGCAGCCAAGATCGAGACACTGAAGCTTTCTTT. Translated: CASSQDRDTEAFF.

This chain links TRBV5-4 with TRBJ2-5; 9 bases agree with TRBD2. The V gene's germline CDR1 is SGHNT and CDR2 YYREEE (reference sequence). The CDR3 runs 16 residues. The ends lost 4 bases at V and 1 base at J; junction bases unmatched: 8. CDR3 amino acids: CASSQRAGGSQETQYF. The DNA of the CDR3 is TGTGCCAGCAGCCAGCGGGCGGGGGGGAGCCAAGAGACCCAGTACTTC.

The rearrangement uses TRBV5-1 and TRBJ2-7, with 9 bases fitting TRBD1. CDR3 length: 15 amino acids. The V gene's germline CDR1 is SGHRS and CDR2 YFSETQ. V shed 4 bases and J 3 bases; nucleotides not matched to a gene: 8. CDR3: CASSQLPGQGYEQYF. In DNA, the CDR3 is TGCGCCAGCAGCCAACTCCCGGGACAGGGCTACGAGCAGTACTTC.

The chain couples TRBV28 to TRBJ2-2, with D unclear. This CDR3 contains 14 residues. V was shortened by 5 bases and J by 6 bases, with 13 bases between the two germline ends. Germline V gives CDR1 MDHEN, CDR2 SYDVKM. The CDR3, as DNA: TGTGCCAGCAGTCCTCGAAAAGGCCCCGGGGAGCTGTTTTTT. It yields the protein CASSPRKGPGELFF.

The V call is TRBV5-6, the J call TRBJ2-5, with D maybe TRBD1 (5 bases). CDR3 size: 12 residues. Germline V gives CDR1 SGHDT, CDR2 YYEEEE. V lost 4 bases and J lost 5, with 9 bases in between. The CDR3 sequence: CASSDSAETQYF. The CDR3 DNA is TGTGCCAGCAGCGACAGCGCGGAGACCCAGTACTTC.

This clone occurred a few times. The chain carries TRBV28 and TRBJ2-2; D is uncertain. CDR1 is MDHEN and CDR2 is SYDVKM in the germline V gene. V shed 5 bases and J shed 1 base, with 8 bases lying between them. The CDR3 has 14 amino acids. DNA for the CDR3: TGTGCCAGCAGTCTCCTACAGAACACCGGGGAGCTGTTTTTT. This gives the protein CASSLLQNTGELFF. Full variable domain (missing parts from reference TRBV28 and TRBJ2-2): DVKVTQSSRYLVKRTGEKVFLECVQDMDHENMFWYRQDPGLGLRLIYFSYDVKMKEKGDIPEGYSVSREKKERFSLILESASTNQTSMYLCASSLLQNTGELFFGEGSRLTVL.

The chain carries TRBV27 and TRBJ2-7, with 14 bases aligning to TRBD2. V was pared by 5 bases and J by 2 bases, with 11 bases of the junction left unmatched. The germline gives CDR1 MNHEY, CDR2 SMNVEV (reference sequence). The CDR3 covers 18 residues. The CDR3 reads CASSPLRTSGRRAYEQYF. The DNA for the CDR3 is TGTGCCAGCAGTCCACTTCGGACTAGCGGGAGGAGGGCCTACGAGCAGTACTTC.

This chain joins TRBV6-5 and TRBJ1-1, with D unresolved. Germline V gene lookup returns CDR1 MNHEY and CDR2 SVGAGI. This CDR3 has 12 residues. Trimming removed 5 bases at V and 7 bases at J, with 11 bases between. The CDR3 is CASSHERSEAFF. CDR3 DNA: TGTGCCAGCAGTCACGAGCGTAGTGAAGCTTTCTTT.

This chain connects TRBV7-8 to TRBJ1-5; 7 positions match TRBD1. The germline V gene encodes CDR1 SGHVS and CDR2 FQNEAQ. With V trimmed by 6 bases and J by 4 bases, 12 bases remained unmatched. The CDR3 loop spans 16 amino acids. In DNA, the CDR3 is TGTGCCAGCAGTTTACAGGGGACTGAGCGTAATCAGCCCCAGCATTTT. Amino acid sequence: CASSLQGTERNQPQHF.

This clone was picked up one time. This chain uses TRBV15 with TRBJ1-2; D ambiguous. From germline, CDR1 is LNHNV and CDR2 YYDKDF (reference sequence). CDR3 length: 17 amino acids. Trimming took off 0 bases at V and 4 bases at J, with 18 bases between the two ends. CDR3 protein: CATSRDRFEERIYGYTF. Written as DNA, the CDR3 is TGTGCCACCAGCAGAGATCGGTTTGAGGAACGGATCTATGGCTACACCTTC. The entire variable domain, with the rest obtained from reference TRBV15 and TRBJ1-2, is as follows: DAMVIQNPRYQVTQFGKPVTLSCSQTLNHNVMYWYQQKSSQAPKLLFHYYDKDFNNEADTPDNFQSRRPNTSFCFLDIRSPGLGDTAMYLCATSRDRFEERIYGYTFGSGTRLTVV.

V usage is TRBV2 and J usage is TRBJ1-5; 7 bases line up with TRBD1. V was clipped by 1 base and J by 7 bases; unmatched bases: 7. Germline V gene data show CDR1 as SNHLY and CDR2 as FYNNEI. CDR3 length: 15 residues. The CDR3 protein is CASSEEGGGAQPQHF. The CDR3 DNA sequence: TGTGCCAGCAGTGAAGAGGGAGGGGGCGCCCAGCCCCAGCATTTT. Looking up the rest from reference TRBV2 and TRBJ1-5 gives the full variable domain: EPEVTQTPSHQVTQMGQEVILRCVPISNHLYFYWYRQILGQKVEFLVSFYNNEISEKSEIFDDQFSVERPDGSNFTLKIRSTKLEDSAMYFCASSEEGGGAQPQHFGDGTRLSIL.

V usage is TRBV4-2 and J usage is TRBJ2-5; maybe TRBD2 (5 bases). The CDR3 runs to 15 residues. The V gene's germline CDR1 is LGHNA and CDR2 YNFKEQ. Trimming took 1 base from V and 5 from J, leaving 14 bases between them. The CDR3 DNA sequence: TGTGCCAGCAGCCAAGTTGTGAGGGATGGGGAGACCCAGTACTTC. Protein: CASSQVVRDGETQYF.

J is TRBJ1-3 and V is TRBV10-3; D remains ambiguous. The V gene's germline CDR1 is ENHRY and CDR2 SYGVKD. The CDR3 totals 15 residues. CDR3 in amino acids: CAYRPGLSSGNTIYF. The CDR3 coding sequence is TGTGCATACCGGCCAGGCCTAAGCTCTGGAAACACCATATATTTT.

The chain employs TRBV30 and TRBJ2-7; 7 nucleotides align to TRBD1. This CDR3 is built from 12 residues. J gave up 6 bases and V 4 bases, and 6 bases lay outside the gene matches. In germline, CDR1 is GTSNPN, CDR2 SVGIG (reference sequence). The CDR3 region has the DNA TGTGCCTGGAAGACAGGGCCTTTCGAGCAGTACTTC. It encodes CAWKTGPFEQYF. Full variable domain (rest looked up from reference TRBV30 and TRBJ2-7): SQTIHQWPATLVQPVGSPLSLECTVEGTSNPNLYWYRQAAGRGLQLLFYSVGIGQISSEVPQNLSASRPQDRQFILSSKKLLLSDSGFYLCAWKTGPFEQYFGPGTRLTVT.

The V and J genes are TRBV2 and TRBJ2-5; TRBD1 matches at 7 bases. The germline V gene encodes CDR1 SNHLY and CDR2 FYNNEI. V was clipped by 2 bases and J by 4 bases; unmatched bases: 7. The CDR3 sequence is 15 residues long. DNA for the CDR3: TGTGCCAGCAGTGAAAGGGGGCTGCTCGGAGAGACCCAGTACTTC. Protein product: CASSERGLLGETQYF.

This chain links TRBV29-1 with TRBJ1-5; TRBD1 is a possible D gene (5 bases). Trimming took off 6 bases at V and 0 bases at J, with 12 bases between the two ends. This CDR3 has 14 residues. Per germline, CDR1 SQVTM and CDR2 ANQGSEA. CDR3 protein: CSVATANSNQPQHF. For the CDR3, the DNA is TGCAGCGTGGCGACAGCGAATAGCAATCAGCCCCAGCATTTT.